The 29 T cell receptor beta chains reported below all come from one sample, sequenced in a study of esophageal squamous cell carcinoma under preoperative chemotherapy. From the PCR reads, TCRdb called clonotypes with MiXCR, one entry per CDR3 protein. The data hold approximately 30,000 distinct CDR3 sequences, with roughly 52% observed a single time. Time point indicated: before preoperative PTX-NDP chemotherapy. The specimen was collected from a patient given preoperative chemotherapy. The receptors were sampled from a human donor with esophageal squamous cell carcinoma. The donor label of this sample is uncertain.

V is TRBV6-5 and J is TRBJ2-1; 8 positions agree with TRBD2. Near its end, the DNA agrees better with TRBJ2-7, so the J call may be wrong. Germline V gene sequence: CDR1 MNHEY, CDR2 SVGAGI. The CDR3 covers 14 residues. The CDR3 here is CASSYTQRGYEQYF. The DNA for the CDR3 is TGTGCCAGCAGTTATACCCAGCGGGGGTACGAGCAGTACTTC.

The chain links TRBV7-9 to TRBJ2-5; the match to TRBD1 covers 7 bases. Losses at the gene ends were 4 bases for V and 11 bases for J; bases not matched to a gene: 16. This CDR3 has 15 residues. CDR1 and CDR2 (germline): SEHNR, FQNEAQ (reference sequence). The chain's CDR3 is CASSSPGQAQQEQYF. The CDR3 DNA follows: TGTGCCAGCAGCTCCCCAGGACAGGCACAACAGGAGCAGTACTTC.

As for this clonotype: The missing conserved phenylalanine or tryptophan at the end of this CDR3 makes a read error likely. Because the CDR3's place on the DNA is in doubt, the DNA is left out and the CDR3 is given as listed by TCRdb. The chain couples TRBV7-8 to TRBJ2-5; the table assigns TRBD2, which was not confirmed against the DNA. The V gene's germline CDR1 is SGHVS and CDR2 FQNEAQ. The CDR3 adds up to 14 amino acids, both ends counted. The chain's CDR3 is CASSLIGGPGTRYS.

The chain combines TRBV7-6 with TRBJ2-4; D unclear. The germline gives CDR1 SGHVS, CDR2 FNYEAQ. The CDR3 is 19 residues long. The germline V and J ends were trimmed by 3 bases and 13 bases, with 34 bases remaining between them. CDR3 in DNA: TGTGCCAGCAGCTTGGGTCCGGGCATCGCCGGCGGAGCCAAAGACACCCAGTACTTC. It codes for CASSLGPGIAGGAKDTQYF.

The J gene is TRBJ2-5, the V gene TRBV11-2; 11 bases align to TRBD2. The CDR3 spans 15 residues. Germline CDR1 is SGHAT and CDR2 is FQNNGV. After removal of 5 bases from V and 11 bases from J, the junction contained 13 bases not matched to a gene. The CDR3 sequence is CASSLYTSGGREQYF. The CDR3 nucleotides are TGTGCCAGCAGCCTATATACTAGCGGGGGTCGGGAGCAGTACTTC.

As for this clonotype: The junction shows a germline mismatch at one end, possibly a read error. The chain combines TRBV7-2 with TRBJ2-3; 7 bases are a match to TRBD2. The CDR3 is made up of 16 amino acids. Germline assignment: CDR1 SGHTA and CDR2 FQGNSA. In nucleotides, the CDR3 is TGTGCCTGCGGGCCACACGGGGGGAGAGGGCCAGATACCCAGTACTTT. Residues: CACGPHGGRGPDTQYF.

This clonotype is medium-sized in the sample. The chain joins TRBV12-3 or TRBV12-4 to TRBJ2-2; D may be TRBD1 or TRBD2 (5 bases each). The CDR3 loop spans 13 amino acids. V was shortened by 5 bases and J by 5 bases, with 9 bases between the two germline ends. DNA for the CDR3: TGTGCCAGCAGTGGGGGTTATACCGGGGAGCTGTTTTTT. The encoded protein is CASSGGYTGELFF.

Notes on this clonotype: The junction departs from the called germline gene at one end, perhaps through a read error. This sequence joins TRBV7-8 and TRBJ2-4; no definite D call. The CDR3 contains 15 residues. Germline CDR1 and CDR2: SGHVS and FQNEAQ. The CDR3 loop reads CASSLRLRATNMQYF. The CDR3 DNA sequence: TGTGCCAGCAGCTTGCGGCTGCGAGCCACAAATATGCAGTACTTT.

Here the CDR3 reads CASRLSGLDQETQYF. The CDR3 nucleotides are TGTGCCAGCAGGCTGAGCGGCCTAGACCAAGAGACCCAGTACTTC. This chain links TRBV7-8 with TRBJ2-4, with D possibly being TRBD2 (5 bases). The J call is doubtful: the DNA matches TRBJ2-5 better. CDR3 length: 15 residues. CDR1 is SGHVS and CDR2 is FQNEAQ in the germline V gene.

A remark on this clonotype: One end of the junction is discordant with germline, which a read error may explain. Here the CDR3 reads CASRLALDTQYF. In nucleotides, the CDR3 is TGTGCCAGCAGGTTAGCGCTTGATACTCAGTACTTC. The chain carries TRBV7-8 and TRBJ2-4; D may be TRBD2 (5 bases). Germline-derived CDR1 and CDR2 are SGHVS and FQNEAQ. The CDR3 runs to 12 residues.

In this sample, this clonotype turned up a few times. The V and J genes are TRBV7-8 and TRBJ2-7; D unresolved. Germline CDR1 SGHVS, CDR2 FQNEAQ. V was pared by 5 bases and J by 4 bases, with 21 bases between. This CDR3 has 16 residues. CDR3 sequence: CASSLGLRGRTYEQYF. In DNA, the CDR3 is TGTGCCAGCAGCCTCGGGTTGAGAGGACGGACGTACGAGCAGTACTTC.

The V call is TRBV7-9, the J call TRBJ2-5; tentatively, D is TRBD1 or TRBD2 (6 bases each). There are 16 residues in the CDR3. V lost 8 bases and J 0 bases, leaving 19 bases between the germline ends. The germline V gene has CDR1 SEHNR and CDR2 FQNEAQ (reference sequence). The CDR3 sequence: CASGGLQRRDQETQYF. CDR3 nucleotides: TGTGCCAGCGGGGGGCTCCAGCGGCGGGACCAAGAGACCCAGTACTTC.

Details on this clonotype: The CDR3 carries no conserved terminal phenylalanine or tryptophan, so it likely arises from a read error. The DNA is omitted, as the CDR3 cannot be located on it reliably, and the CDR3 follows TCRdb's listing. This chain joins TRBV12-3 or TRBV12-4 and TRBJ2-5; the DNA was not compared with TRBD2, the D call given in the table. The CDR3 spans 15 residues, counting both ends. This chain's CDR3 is CASSFGRVGEVAWHL.

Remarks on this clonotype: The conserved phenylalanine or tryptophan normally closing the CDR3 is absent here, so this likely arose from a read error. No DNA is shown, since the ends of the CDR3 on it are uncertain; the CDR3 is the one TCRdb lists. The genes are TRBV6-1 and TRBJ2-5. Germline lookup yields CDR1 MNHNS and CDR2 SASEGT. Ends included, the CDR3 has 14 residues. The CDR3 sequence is CASSGRVVQETQYL.

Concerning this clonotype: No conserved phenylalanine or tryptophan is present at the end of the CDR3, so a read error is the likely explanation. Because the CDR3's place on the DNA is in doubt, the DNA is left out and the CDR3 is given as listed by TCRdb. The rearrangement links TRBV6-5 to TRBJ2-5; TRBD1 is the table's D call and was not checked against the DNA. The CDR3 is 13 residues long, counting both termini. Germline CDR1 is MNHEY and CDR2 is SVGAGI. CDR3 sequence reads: CASSYSYLGAQFL.

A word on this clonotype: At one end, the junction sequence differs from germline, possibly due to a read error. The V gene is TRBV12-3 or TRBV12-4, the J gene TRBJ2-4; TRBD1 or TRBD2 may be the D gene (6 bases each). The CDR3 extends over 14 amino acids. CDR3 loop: CAGTGGRAKNTQYF. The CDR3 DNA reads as TGTGCCGGTACCGGGGGCCGTGCCAAAAACACTCAGTACTTC.

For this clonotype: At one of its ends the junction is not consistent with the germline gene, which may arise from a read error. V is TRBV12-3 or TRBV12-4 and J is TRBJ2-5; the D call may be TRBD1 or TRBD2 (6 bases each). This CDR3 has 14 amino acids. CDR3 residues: CAGPGGRDQKTQYF. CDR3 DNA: TGTGCGGGGCCCGGGGGCCGGGACCAAAAGACCCAGTACTTC.

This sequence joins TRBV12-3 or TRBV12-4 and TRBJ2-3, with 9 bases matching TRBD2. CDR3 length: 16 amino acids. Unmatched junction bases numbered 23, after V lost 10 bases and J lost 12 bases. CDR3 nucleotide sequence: TGTGCCACTACGCAATCTACCGGGACTAGCTTCTCCAACCAGTATTTT. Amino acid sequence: CATTQSTGTSFSNQYF.

CDR3 DNA sequence: TGTGCCAGCAGTCTTACTTACTCAGATACGCAGTATTTT. Protein sequence: CASSLTYSDTQYF. This chain joins TRBV7-7 and TRBJ2-3, with D unresolved. The germline V and J ends were trimmed by 6 bases and 4 bases, with 11 bases remaining between them. CDR1 and CDR2 from the germline V gene are SSHAT and FNYEAQ (reference sequence). This CDR3 comprises 13 residues. Based on the CDR3 plus reference TRBV7-7 and TRBJ2-3, the full variable domain is GAGVSQSPRYKVTKRGQDVTLRCDPISSHATLYWYQQALGQGPEFLTYFNYEAQPDKSGLPSDRFSAERPEGSISTLTIQRTEQRDSAMYRCASSLTYSDTQYFGPGTRLTVL.

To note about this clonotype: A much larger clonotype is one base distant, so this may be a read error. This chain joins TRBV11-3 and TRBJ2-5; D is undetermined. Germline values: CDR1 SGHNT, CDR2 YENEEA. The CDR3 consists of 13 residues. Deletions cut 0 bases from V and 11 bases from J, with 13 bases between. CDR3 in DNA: TGTGCCAGCAGCTTAGAATTAAAAGATGAGCAGTACTTC. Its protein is CASSLELKDEQYF.

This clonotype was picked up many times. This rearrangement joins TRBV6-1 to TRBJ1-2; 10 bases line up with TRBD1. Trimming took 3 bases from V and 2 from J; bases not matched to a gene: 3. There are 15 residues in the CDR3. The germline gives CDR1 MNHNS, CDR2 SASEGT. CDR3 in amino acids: CASSEPGQGNYGYTF. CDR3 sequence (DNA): TGTGCCAGCAGTGAGCCGGGACAGGGGAACTATGGCTACACCTTC.

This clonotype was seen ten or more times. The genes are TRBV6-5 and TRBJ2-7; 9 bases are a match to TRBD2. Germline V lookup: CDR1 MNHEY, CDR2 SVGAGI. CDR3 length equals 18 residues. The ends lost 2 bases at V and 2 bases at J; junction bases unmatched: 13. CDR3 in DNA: TGTGCCAGCAGTTACAGGAGAGCGGGAGGTGGGGTCACCTACGAGCAGTACTTC. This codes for CASSYRRAGGGVTYEQYF.

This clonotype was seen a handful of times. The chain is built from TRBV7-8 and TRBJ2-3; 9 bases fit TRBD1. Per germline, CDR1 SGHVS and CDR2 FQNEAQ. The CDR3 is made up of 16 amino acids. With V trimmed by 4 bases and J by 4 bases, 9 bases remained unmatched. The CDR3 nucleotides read TGTGCCAGCAGCTCCTACCGGGACAGGGCTGCAGATACGCAGTATTTT. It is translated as CASSSYRDRAADTQYF.

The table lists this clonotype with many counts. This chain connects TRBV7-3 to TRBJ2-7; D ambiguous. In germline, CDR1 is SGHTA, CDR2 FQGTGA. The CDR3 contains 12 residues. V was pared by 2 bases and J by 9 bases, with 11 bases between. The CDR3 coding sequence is TGTGCCAGCAGCTTACGCTGGCTCGGGCAGTACTTC. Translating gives CASSLRWLGQYF.

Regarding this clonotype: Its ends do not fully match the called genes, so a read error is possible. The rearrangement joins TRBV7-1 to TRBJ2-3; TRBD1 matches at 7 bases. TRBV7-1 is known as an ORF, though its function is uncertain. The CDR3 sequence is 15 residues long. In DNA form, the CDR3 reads TGTGGCGCCGGGCTAGGGGGCCGGTTCCCAGATACCCAGTATTTC. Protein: CGAGLGGRFPDTQYF.

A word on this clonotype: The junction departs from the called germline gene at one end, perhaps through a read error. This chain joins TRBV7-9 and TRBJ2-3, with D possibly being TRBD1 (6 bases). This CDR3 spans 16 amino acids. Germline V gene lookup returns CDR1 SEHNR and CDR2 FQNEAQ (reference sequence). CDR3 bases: TGTGCCAGCACCGTAGGGGGAGCCTGTGGCCCAGATATGCAGTATTTC. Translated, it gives CASTVGGACGPDMQYF.

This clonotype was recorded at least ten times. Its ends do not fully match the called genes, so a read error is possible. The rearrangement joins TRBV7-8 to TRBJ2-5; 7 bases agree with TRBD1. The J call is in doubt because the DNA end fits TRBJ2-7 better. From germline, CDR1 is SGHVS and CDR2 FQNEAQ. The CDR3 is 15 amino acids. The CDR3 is CASSLAGGTIYEQYF. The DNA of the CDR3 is TGTGCCAGCAGCCTAGCAGGGGGAACCATCTACGAGCAGTACTTC.

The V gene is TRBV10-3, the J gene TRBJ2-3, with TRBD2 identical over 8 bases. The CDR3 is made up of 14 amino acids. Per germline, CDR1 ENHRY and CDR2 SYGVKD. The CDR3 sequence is CAGSGGRVPDTQYF. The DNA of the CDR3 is TGTGCGGGGAGCGGGGGCCGAGTCCCAGATACGCAGTATTTT.

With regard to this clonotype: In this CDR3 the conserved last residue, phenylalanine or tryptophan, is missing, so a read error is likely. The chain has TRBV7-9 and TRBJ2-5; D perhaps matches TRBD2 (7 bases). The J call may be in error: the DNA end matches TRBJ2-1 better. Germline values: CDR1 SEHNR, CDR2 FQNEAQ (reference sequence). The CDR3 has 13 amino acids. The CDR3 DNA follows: TGTGCCAGCAGTTCCGGGGGGCAAGAGACCCAGTTCTCG. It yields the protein CASSSGGQETQFS.